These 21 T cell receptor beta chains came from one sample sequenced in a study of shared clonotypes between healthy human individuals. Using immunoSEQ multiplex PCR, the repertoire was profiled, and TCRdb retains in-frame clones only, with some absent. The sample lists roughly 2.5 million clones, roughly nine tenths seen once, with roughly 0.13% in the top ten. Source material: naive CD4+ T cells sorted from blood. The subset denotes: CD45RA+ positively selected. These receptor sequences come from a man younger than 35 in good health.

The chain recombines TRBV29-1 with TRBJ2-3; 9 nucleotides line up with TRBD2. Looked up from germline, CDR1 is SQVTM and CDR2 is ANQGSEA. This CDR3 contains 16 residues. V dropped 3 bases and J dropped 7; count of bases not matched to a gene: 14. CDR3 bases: TGCAGCGTTGAGGGCGGGGGGGATGGTGGTGCGTATACGCAGTATTTT. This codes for CSVEGGGDGGAYTQYF.

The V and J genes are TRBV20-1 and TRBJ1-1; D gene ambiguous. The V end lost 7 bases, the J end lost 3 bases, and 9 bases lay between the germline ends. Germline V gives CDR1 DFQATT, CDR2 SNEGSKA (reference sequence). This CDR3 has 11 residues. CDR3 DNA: TGCAGTGGGGCAGGTTACACTGAAGCTTTCTTT. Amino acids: CSGAGYTEAFF.

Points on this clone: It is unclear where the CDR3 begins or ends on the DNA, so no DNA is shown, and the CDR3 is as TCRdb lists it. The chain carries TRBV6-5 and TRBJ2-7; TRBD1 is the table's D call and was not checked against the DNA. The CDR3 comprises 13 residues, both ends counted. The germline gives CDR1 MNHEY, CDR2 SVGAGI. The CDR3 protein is CASSTSGSGTVHF.

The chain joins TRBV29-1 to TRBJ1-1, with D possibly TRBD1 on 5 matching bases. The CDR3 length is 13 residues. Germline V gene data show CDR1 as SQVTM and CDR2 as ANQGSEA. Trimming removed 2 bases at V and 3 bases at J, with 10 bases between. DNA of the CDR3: TGCAGCGTTGAACGGGGGGGAGACACTGAAGCTTTCTTT. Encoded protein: CSVERGGDTEAFF.

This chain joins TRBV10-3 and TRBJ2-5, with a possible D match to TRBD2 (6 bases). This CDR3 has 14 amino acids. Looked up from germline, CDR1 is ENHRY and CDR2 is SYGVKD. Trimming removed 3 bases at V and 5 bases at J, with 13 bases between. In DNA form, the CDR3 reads TGTGCCATCAGTGAAGGAGGGGCCCGCGAGACCCAGTACTTC. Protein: CAISEGGARETQYF.

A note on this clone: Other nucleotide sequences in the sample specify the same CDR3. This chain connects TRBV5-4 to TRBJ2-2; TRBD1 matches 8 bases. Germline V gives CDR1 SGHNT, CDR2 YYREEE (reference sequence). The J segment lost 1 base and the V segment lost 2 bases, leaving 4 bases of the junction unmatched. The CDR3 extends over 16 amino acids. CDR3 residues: CASSFPGTGNTGELFF. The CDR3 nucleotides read TGTGCCAGCAGCTTCCCCGGGACAGGGAACACCGGGGAGCTGTTTTTT.

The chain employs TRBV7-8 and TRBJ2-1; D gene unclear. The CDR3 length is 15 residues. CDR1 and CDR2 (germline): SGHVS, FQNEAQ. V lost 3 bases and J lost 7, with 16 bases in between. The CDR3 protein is CASSFDSGPGNEQFF. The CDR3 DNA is TGTGCCAGCAGCTTTGATTCAGGCCCGGGTAATGAGCAGTTCTTC.

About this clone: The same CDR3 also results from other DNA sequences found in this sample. The CDR3 coding sequence is TGTGCCAGCAGCCCGAGGACAGGGCCCGGCTACACCTTC. It yields the protein CASSPRTGPGYTF. The chain recombines TRBV7-2 with TRBJ1-2; 8 bases align to TRBD1. CDR3 length: 13 residues. Germline V gene lookup returns CDR1 SGHTA and CDR2 FQGNSA. J lost 8 bases, V lost 5 bases, and 7 bases had no gene match.

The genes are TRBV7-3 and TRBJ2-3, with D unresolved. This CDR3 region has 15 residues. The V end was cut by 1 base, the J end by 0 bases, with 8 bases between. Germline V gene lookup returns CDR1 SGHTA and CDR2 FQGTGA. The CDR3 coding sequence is TGTGCCAGCAGCTTAAATCCGGGCAGCACAGATACGCAGTATTTT. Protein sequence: CASSLNPGSTDTQYF.

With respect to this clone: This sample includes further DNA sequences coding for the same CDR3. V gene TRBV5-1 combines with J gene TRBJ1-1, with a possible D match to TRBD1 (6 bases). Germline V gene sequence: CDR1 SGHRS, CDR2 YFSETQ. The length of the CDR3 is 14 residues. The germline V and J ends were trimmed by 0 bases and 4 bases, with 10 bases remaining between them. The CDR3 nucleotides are TGCGCCAGCAGCTTGGACGGGGGGCGCACTGAAGCTTTCTTT. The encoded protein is CASSLDGGRTEAFF.

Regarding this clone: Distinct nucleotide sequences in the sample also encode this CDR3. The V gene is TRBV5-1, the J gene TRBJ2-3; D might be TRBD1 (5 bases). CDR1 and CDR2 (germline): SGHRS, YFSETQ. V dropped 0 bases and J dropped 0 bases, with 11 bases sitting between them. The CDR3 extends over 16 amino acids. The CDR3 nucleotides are TGCGCCAGCAGCTTGGGGGGCGCGCCTAGCACAGATACGCAGTATTTT. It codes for CASSLGGAPSTDTQYF.

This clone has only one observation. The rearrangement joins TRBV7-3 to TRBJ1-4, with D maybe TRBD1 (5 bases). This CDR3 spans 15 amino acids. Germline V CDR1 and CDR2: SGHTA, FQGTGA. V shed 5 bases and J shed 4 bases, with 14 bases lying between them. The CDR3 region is CASSPGTLRNEKLFF. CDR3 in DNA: TGTGCCAGCAGCCCAGGGACTCTACGTAATGAAAAACTGTTTTTT. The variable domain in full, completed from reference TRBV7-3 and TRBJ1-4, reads GAGVSQTPSNKVTEKGKYVELRCDPISGHTALYWYRQSLGQGPEFLIYFQGTGAADDSGLPNDRFFAVRPEGSVSTLKIQRTERGDSAVYLCASSPGTLRNEKLFFGSGTQLSVL.

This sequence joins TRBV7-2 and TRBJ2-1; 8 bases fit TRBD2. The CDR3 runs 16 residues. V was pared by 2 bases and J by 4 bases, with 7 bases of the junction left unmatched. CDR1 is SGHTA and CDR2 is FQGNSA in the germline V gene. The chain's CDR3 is CASSLLSGSLYNEQFF. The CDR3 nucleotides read TGTGCCAGCAGCTTATTGAGCGGGAGTCTGTACAATGAGCAGTTCTTC. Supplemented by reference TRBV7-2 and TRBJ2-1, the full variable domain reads GAGVSQSPSNKVTEKGKDVELRCDPISGHTALYWYRQSLGQGLEFLIYFQGNSAPDKSGLPSDRFSAERTGGSVSTLTIQRTQQEDSAVYLCASSLLSGSLYNEQFFGPGTRLTVL.

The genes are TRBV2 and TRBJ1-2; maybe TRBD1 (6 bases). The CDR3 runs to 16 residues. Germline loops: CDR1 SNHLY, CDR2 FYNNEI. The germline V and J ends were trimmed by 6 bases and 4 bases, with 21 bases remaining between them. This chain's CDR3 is CASSPLLGGLGYGYTF. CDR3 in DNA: TGTGCCAGCAGCCCCTTATTGGGGGGGCTTGGCTATGGCTACACCTTC. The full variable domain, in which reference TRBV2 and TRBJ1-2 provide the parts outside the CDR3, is EPEVTQTPSHQVTQMGQEVILRCVPISNHLYFYWYRQILGQKVEFLVSFYNNEISEKSEIFDDQFSVERPDGSNFTLKIRSTKLEDSAMYFCASSPLLGGLGYGYTFGSGTRLTVV.

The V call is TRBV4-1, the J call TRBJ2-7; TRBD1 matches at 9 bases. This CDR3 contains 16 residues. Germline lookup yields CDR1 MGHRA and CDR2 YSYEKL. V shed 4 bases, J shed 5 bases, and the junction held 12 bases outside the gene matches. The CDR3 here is CASSPFDRGDVNEQYF. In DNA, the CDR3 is TGCGCCAGCAGCCCCTTTGACAGGGGGGATGTAAACGAGCAGTACTTC.

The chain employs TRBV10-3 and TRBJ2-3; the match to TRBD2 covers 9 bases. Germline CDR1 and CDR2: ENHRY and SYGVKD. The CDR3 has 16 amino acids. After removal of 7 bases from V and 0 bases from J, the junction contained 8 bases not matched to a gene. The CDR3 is CAITDSGRESTDTQYF. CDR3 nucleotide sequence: TGTGCCATCACCGATAGCGGGAGAGAAAGCACAGATACGCAGTATTTT.

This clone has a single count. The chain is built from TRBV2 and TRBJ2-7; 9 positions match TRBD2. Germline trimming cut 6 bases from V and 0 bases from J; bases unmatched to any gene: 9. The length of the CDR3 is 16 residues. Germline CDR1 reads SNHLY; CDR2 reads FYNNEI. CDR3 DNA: TGTGCCAGCAGGAGGGGCCTAGCGGGGACCTCCTACGAGCAGTACTTC. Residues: CASRRGLAGTSYEQYF.

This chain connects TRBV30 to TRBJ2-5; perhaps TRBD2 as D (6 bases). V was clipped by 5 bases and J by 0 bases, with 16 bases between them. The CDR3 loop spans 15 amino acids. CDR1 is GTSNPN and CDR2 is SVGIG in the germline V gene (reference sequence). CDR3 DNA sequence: TGTGCCTGGGGGGGAGGCAGGAACCACCAAGAGACCCAGTACTTC. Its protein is CAWGGGRNHQETQYF.

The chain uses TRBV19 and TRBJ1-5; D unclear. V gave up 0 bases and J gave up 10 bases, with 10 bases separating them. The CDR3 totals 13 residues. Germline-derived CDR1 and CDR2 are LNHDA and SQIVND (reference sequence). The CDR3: CASSIDIQRPQHF. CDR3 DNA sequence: TGTGCCAGTAGTATAGACATACAGAGACCCCAGCATTTT.

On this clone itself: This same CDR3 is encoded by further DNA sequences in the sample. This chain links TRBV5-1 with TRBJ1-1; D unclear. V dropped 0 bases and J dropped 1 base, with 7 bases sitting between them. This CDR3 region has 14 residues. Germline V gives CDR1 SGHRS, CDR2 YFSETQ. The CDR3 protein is CASSLELGNTEAFF. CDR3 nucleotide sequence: TGCGCCAGCAGCTTGGAGCTGGGGAACACTGAAGCTTTCTTT.

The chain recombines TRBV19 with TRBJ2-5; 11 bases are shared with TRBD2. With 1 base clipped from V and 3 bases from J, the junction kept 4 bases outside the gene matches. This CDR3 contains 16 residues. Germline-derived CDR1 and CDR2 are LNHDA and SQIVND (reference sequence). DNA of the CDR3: TGTGCCAGTAGTATAGGGACGGGACTAGCGGAAGAGACCCAGTACTTC. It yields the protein CASSIGTGLAEETQYF.